These 7 T cell receptor beta chains were sequenced from one sample in a study of blood T cell repertoires in COVID-19. The data were produced by immunoSEQ multiplex PCR, yet TCRdb's version contains in-frame clones alone and is incomplete. The sample lists some 300,000 clones; about 87% were seen once. The sample was peripheral blood. The origin of the receptors is a man between 65 and 80 years old with acute or convalescent COVID-19.

The rearrangement uses TRBV27 and TRBJ2-2; weak D call: TRBD1 (5 bases). Trimming removed 6 bases at V and 2 bases at J, with 10 bases between. The CDR3 has 14 amino acids. CDR1 is MNHEY, CDR2 SMNVEV, per germline (reference sequence). The CDR3: CASRDTYNTGELFF. DNA of the CDR3: TGTGCCAGCAGGGACACCTATAACACCGGGGAGCTGTTTTTT.

The rearrangement uses TRBV19 and TRBJ2-6; tentative D call: TRBD2 (6 bases). V lost 6 bases, J lost 7 bases, and 16 bases lay in between. Germline CDR1 reads LNHDA; CDR2 reads SQIVND (reference sequence). The CDR3 sequence is 15 residues long. The CDR3 bases are TGTGCCAGTAGGTCGGGAGATTTAGGAGCCAACGTCCTGACTTTC. This encodes CASRSGDLGANVLTF.

This clone was detected once. J is TRBJ2-2 and V is TRBV4-1; TRBD2 might be the D (5 bases). The CDR3 spans 15 residues. Deletions cut 5 bases from V and 5 bases from J, with 15 bases between. Germline CDR1 and CDR2: MGHRA and YSYEKL. The CDR3 DNA sequence: TGCGCCAGCAGCTTGGACCGGGGAAGAACCGGGGAGCTGTTTTTT. It translates to CASSLDRGRTGELFF.

CDR3 sequence: CSVRGGETQYF. CDR3 nucleotides: TGCAGCGTTCGGGGGGGAGAGACCCAGTACTTC. The chain couples TRBV29-1 to TRBJ2-5; 8 nucleotides match TRBD2. The V gene's germline CDR1 is SQVTM and CDR2 ANQGSEA. V gave up 5 bases and J gave up 4 bases; unmatched junction bases: 0. CDR3 size: 11 residues.

The chain has TRBV6-6 and TRBJ1-3; tentatively, D is TRBD1 (6 bases). Trimming shortened V by 3 bases and J by 4 bases, and 16 bases separated the two germline ends. The CDR3 contains 16 residues. Per germline, CDR1 MNHNY and CDR2 SVGAGI (reference sequence). This chain's CDR3 is CASSYHPTGRGNTIYF. The CDR3 DNA sequence: TGTGCCAGCAGTTATCACCCGACAGGACGAGGAAACACCATATATTTT.

The chain employs TRBV6-5 and TRBJ1-1; no definite D call. The CDR3 length is 15 residues. Trimming removed 10 bases at V and 1 base at J, with 19 bases between. CDR1 and CDR2 (germline): MNHEY, SVGAGI. In nucleotides, the CDR3 is TGTGCCACCTGGGAGGACGGTTTCTGGAACACTGAAGCTTTCTTT. This codes for CATWEDGFWNTEAFF.

The rearrangement joins TRBV19 to TRBJ2-3; 13 bases match TRBD2. V gave up 6 bases and J gave up 2 bases; unmatched junction bases: 8. From germline, CDR1 is LNHDA and CDR2 SQIVND (reference sequence). This CDR3 has 17 amino acids. The CDR3 here is CASRGPGLAGTTDTQYF. The DNA of the CDR3 is TGTGCCAGTAGGGGACCGGGACTAGCGGGGACCACAGATACGCAGTATTTT.